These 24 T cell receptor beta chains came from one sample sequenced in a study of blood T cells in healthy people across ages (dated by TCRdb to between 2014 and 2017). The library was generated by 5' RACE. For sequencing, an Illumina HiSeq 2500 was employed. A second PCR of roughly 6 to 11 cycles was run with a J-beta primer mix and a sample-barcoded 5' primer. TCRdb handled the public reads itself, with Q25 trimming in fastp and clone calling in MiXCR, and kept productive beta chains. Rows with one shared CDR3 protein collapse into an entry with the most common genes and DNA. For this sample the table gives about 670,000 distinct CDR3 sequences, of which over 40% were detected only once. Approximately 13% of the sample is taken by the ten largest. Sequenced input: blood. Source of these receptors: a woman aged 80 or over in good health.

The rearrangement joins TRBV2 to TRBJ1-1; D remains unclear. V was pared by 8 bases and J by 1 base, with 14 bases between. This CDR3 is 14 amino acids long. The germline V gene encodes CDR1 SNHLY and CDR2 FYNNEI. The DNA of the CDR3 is TGTGCCAGCCGCCCTCCGGACGGGAACACTGAAGCTTTCTTT. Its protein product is CASRPPDGNTEAFF.

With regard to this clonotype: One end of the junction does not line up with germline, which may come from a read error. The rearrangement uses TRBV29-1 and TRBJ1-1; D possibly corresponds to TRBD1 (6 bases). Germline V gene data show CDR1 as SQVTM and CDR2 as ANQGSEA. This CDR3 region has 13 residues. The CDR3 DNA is TGCAGCGCCAACAGGGATTTGAACACTGAAACTTTCTTT. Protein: CSANRDLNTETFF.

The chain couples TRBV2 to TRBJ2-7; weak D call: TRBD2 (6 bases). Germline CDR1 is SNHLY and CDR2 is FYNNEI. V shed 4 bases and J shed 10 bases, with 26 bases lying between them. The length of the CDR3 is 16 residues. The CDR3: CASSVERRLGWRAQYF. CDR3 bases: TGTGCCAGCAGTGTAGAACGGCGACTAGGATGGAGGGCCCAGTACTTC.

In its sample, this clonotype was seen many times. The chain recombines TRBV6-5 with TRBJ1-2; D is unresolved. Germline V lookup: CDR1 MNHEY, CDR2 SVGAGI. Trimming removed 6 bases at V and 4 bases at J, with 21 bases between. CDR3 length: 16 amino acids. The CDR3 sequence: CASRPEGNRLGYGYTF. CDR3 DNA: TGTGCCAGCAGGCCCGAGGGAAACCGACTAGGCTATGGCTACACCTTC.

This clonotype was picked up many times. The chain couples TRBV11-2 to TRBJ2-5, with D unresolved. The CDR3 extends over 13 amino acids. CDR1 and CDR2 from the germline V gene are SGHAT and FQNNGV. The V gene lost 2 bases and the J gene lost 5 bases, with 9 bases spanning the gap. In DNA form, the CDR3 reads TGTGCCAGCAGCTTAACCGGCTACGAGACCCAGTACTTC. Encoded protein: CASSLTGYETQYF.

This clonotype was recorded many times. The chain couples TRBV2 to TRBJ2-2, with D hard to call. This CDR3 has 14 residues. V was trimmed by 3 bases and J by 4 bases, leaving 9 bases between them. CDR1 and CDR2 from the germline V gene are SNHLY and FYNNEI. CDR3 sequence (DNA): TGTGCCAGCAGTGAGCGGCAGCTCACCGGGGAGCTGTTTTTT. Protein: CASSERQLTGELFF.

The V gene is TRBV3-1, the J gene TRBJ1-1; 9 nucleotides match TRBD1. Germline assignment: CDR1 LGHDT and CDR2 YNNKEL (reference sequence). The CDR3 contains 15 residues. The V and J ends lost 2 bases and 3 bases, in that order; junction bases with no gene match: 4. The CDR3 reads CASSQWTGAYTEAFF. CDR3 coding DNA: TGTGCCAGCAGCCAATGGACAGGGGCGTACACTGAAGCTTTCTTT.

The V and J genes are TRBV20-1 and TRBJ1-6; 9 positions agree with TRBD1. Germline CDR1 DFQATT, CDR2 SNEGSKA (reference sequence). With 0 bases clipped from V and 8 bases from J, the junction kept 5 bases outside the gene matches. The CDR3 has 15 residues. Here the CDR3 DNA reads TGCAGTGCTAGAGACCCCGGGACAGGGCATTCACCCCTCCACTTT. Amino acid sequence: CSARDPGTGHSPLHF.

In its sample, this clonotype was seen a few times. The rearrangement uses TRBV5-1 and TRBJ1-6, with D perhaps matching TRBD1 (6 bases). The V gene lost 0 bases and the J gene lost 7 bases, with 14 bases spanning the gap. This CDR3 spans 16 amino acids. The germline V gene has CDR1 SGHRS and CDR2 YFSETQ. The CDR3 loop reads CASSLDLARGNSPLHF. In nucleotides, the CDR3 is TGCGCCAGCAGCTTGGACCTCGCCAGGGGCAATTCACCCCTCCACTTT.

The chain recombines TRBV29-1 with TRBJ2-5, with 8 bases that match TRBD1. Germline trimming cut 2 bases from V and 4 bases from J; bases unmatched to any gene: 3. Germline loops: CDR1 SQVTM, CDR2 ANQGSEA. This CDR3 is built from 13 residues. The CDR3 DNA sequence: TGCAGCGTTGAACCACAGGGGGGAGAGACCCAGTACTTC. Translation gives CSVEPQGGETQYF.

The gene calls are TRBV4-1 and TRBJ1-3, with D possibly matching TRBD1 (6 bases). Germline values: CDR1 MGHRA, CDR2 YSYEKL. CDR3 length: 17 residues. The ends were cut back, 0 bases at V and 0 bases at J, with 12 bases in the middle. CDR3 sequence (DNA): TGCGCCAGCAGCCAAGATCGGGGGCGGAACTCTGGAAACACCATATATTTT. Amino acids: CASSQDRGRNSGNTIYF.

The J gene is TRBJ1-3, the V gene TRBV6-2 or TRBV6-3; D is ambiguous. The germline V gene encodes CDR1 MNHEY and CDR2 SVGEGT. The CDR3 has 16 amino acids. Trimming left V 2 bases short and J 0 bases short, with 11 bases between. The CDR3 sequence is CASSYGRTSSGNTIYF. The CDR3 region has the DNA TGTGCCAGCAGTTACGGCAGGACCTCCTCTGGAAACACCATATATTTT.

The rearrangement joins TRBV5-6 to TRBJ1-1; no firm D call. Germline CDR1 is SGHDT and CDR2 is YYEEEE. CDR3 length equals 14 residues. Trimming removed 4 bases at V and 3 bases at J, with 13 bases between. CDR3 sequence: CASSPIRWDTEAFF. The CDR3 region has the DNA TGTGCCAGCAGCCCCATCCGGTGGGACACTGAAGCTTTCTTT.

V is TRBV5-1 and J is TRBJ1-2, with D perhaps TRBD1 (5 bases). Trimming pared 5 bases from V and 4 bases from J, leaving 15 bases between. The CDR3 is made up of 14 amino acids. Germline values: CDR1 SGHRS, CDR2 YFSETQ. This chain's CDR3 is CASSHGALSYGYTF. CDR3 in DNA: TGCGCCAGCAGTCATGGGGCGCTGAGCTATGGCTACACCTTC.

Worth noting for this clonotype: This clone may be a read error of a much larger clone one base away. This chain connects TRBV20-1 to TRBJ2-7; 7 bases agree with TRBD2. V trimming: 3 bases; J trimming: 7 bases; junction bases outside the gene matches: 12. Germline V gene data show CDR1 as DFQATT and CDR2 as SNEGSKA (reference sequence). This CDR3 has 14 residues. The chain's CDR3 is CSASWASGHNEQYF. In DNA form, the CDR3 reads TGCAGTGCTAGTTGGGCTAGCGGACACAATGAGCAGTACTTC.

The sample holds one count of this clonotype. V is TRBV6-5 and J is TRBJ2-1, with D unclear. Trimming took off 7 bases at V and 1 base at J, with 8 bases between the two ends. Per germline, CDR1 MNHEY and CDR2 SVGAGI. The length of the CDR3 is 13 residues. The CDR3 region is CASTGSSYNEQFF. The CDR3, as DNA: TGTGCCAGCACCGGTAGTTCCTACAATGAGCAGTTCTTC.

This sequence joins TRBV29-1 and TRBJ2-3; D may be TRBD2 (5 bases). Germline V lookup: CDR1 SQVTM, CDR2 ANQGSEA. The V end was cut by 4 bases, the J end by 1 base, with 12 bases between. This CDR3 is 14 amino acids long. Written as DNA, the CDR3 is TGCAGCGTTGTTGGAGGCATTCGCACAGATACGCAGTATTTT. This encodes CSVVGGIRTDTQYF.

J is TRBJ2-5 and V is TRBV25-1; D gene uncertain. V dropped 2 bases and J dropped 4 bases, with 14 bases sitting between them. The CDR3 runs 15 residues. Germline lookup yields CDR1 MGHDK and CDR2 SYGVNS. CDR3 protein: CASSEAVGRGETQYF. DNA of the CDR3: TGTGCCAGCAGTGAAGCCGTTGGCAGAGGAGAGACCCAGTACTTC.

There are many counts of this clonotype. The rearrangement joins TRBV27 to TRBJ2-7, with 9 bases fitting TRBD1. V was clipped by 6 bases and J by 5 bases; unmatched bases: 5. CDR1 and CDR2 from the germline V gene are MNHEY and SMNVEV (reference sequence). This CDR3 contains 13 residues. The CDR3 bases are TGTGCCAGCAGAGGGACAGGGTACCACGAGCAGTACTTC. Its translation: CASRGTGYHEQYF.

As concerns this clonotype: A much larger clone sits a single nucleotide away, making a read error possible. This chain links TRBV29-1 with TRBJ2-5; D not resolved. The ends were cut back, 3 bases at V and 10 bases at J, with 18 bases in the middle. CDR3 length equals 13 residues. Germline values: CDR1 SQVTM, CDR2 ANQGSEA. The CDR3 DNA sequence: TGCAGCGTTGAGGCTGGCGCCGTAAGGGACCAGTACTTC. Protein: CSVEAGAVRDQYF.

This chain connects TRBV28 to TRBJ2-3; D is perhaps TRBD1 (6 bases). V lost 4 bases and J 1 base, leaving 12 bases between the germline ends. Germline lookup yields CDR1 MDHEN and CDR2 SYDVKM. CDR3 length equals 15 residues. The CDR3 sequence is CASSSRGSRTDTQYF. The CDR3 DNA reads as TGTGCCAGCAGTTCCAGGGGTTCCCGCACAGATACGCAGTATTTT.

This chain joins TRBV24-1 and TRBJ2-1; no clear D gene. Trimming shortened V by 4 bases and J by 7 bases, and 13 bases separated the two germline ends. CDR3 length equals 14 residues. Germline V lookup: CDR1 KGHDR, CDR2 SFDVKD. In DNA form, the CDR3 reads TGTGCCACCAGTGACCCGCGTCCCGGGAATGAGCAGTTCTTC. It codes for CATSDPRPGNEQFF.

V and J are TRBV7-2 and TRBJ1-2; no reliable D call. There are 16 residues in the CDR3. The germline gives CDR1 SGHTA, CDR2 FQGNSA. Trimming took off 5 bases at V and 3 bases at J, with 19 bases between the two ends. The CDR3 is CASSPDGRRFDYGYTF. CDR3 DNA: TGTGCCAGCAGCCCAGACGGACGGCGGTTTGACTATGGCTACACCTTC. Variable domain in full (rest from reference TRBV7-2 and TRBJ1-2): GAGVSQSPSNKVTEKGKDVELRCDPISGHTALYWYRQSLGQGLEFLIYFQGNSAPDKSGLPSDRFSAERTGGSVSTLTIQRTQQEDSAVYLCASSPDGRRFDYGYTFGSGTRLTVV.

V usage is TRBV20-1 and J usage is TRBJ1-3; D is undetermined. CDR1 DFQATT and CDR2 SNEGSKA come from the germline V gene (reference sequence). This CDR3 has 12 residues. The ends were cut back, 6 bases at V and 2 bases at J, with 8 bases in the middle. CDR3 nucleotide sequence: TGCAGTGCCCGGACGGCTGGAAACACCATATATTTT. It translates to CSARTAGNTIYF.